Listed below are T cell receptor beta chains from one sample, sequenced in a study of CD8 T cells in Susac syndrome. TCRdb independently ran MiXCR on the immunoSEQ multiplex PCR reads; one entry per CDR3 protein. The sample has some 200,000 distinct CDR3 sequences; about 93% are singletons. The sequencing input was CD8+ T cells from PBMCs. The receptor set was obtained from a human donor with multiple sclerosis. Each CDR3 is given with its conserved first and last residue. The D gene is left open where the match is weak. For some rows the clone size is stated as once, few or many, or as a class when expanded; others skip it.

12,NA,NA,TRBV9,TRBJ2-2,TGTGCCAGCAGCGTAGCCGACGGGGAGCTGTTTTTT,CASSVADGELFF
13,NA,NA,TRBV9,TRBJ1-1,TGTGCCAGCAGCGTAGGAGGATGGTCGGAAGCTTTCTTT,CASSVGGWSEAFF
10,NA,NA,TRBV29-1,TRBJ2-2,TGCAGCGTTTACACCGGGGAGCTGTTTTTT,CSVYTGELFF
12,NA,NA,TRBV7-9,TRBJ1-1,TGTGCCAGCAGCTTAAAGAACACTGAAGCTTTCTTT,CASSLKNTEAFF
13,NA,NA,TRBV13,TRBJ2-7,TGTGCCAGCAGCTTAGCAGGGAACCCCGAGCAGTACTTC,CASSLAGNPEQYF
13,NA,NA,TRBV5-6,TRBJ1-2,TGTGCCAGCAGCCTCAGGGAGGACTATGGCTACACCTTC,CASSLREDYGYTF
15,NA,NA,TRBV4-3,TRBJ2-1,TGCGCCAGCAGCCAAGGGCAGGGTACCGACAATGAGCAGTTCTTC,CASSQGQGTDNEQFF
18,TRBD1,once,TRBV20-1,TRBJ1-1,TGCAGTGCTAGCCCGAGCGGAGGACAGGGGGTTCCTGGCACTGAAGCTTTCTTT,CSASPSGGQGVPGTEAFF
15,TRBD1,NA,TRBV27,TRBJ2-4,TGTGCCAGCATGGACAGGGGGGAAGCCAAAAACATTCAGTACTTC,CASMDRGEAKNIQYF
14,TRBD2,once,TRBV29-1,TRBJ2-3,TGCAGCGCCAATCCTAGCGGGAGTGAAGATACGCAGTATTTT,CSANPSGSEDTQYF
14,NA,few,TRBV14,TRBJ2-5,TGTGCCAGCAGCCAATTCCACATCCAAGAGACCCAGTACTTC,CASSQFHIQETQYF
15,NA,NA,TRBV5-1,TRBJ2-1,TGCGCCAGCAGCCCCCAGGAGGGACCCTACAATGAGCAGTTCTTC,CASSPQEGPYNEQFF
18,TRBD2,NA,TRBV5-4,TRBJ2-5,TGTGCCAGCAGCTTCCTAACTCTAGCGGGAGGTACCCAAGAGACCCAGTACTTC,CASSFLTLAGGTQETQYF
14,NA,few,TRBV7-3,TRBJ2-2,TGTGCCAGCAGCCCCGGGCCCTACACCGGGGAGCTGTTTTTT,CASSPGPYTGELFF
15,NA,NA,TRBV4-2,TRBJ2-1,TGTGCCAGCAGCCAAGATGAACAGGAGTACAATGAGCAGTTCTTC,CASSQDEQEYNEQFF
14,NA,NA,TRBV27,TRBJ2-7,TGTGCCAGCAGTGTCGCCAGGTTTTCCTACGAGCAGTACTTC,CASSVARFSYEQYF
16,NA,NA,TRBV30,TRBJ2-1,TGTGCCTGGAGTGACCTGGTAGGACATGTCTACAATGAGCAGTTCTTC,CAWSDLVGHVYNEQFF
15,TRBD2,NA,TRBV4-2,TRBJ2-3,TGTGCCAGCAGCGCCAACCTAGCGGGAGCAGATACGCAGTATTTT,CASSANLAGADTQYF
12,NA,NA,TRBV19,TRBJ1-1,TGTGCCAGTATGAGCGGGAACACTGAAGCTTTCTTT,CASMSGNTEAFF
11,NA,NA,TRBV19,TRBJ1-2,TGTGCCAGTAGTATCGGAAGTGGCTACACCTTC,CASSIGSGYTF
13,NA,NA,TRBV29-1,TRBJ1-2,TGCAGCGTTGTTTCAGGGACGTCGGGTGGCTACACCTTC,CSVVSGTSGGYTF
12,NA,NA,TRBV7-9,TRBJ1-4,TGTGCCTGGAGGGGCCCTAATGAAAAACTGTTTTTT,CAWRGPNEKLFF
15,NA,NA,TRBV9,TRBJ2-2,TGTGCCAGCAGCGTAGAGGGTTCATACACCGGGGAGCTGTTTTTT,CASSVEGSYTGELFF
13,TRBD1,NA,TRBV29-1,TRBJ2-5,TGCAGCGCCCTGGGACAGGGCGTTGAGACCCAGTACTTC,CSALGQGVETQYF
14,NA,NA,TRBV7-9,TRBJ2-5,TGTGCCAGCAGCATTGGGGGGACTCAAGAGACCCAGTACTTC,CASSIGGTQETQYF
16,NA,NA,TRBV12-3/TRBV12-4,TRBJ2-6,TGTGCCAGCAGAACGACATTCTACTCTGGGGCCAACGTCCTGACTTTC,CASRTTFYSGANVLTF
13,NA,few,TRBV12-3/TRBV12-4,TRBJ1-5,TGTGCCAGCAGTACCGGACCTAATCAGCCCCAGCATTTT,CASSTGPNQPQHF
14,TRBD1,NA,TRBV12-3/TRBV12-4,TRBJ1-5,TGTGCCAGCAAAGGGACAGGCTACAATCAGCCCCAGCATTTT,CASKGTGYNQPQHF
14,NA,NA,TRBV20-1,TRBJ1-1,TGCAGTGCTAGAACAGTGGAATCGAACACTGAAGCTTTCTTT,CSARTVESNTEAFF
16,NA,NA,TRBV7-2,TRBJ2-3,TGTGCCAGCAGCTTGGGAGTCACCCTAAGCACAGATACGCAGTATTTT,CASSLGVTLSTDTQYF
13,NA,NA,TRBV2,TRBJ2-1,TGTGCCAGCAGTGAAGTAGAGGAGATAGAGGAGTTCTTC,CASSEVEEIEEFF
13,NA,NA,TRBV19,TRBJ2-1,TGTGCCAGTAGGACGGAAATTGGCAATGAGCAGTTCTTC,CASRTEIGNEQFF
17,NA,NA,TRBV4-2,TRBJ2-7,TGTGCCAGCAGCCAAGAAGGAACGGGACACGGTAACTACGAGCAGTACTTC,CASSQEGTGHGNYEQYF
15,TRBD2,NA,TRBV7-9,TRBJ2-5,TGTGCCAGCAGCTTTAGGCTAGCGGGAGAAGAGACCCAGTACTTC,CASSFRLAGEETQYF